This T cell receptor beta chain was identified in a study of blood T cell repertoires in COVID-19. Study-wide background: Acute-phase and convalescent COVID-19 samples originated in the United States, Italy and Spain. The cDNA or gDNA used as material had been derived from T cells, B-cell-depleted T cells, or PBMCs.

The CDR3 is made up of 15 amino acids. Germline trimming cut 4 bases from V and 7 bases from J; bases unmatched to any gene: 7. Germline CDR1 and CDR2: KGHSH and LQKENI. In the authors' methods: Cell counts per sample came from amplifying reference gene primers. Profiling relied on immunoSEQ multiplex PCR, and the TCRdb table lists in-frame clones only, not all of them. V, J and clone size are taken as reported in that table, and D and trimming were inferred from the DNA itself. The data show 200,000 to 250,000 clones, with approximately 82% seen just once and around 3.3% held by the top ten. Sequenced input: peripheral blood. The receptor comes from a woman older than 75 with acute or convalescent COVID-19. The chain links TRBV18 to TRBJ1-3; 10 bases map to TRBD1. Here the CDR3 reads CASSQGQGKTNTIYF. The CDR3 DNA follows: TGTGCCAGCTCACAGGGACAGGGGAAGACGAACACCATATATTTT. The full variable domain, its missing parts supplied by reference TRBV18 and TRBJ1-3, is NAGVMQNPRHLVRRRGQEARLRCSPMKGHSHVYWYRQLPEEGLKFMVYLQKENIIDESGMPKERFSAEFPKEGPSILRIQQVVRGDSAAYFCASSQGQGKTNTIYFGEGSWLTVV.